This T cell receptor (beta chain) was sequenced for a study of blood T cell repertoires in COVID-19. Here immunoSEQ multiplex PCR was the method, and the copy in TCRdb shows in-frame clones only, minus some. The data show 130,000 or so clones, 85% to 90% seen once. Germline V gene data show CDR1 as SGHNT and CDR2 as YYREEE (reference sequence). J gave up 5 bases and V 4 bases, and 13 bases lay outside the gene matches. This CDR3 comprises 16 residues. The sample comprised peripheral blood. The receptor was isolated from a man aged 45-65 years with acute or convalescent COVID-19. The chain joins TRBV5-4 to TRBJ2-3; 7 bases are a match to TRBD2. Written as DNA, the CDR3 is TGTGCCAGCAGCGGGAGGGTTGGGCTGGAGAGAGATACGCAGTATTTT. Translating it yields CASSGRVGLERDTQYF.